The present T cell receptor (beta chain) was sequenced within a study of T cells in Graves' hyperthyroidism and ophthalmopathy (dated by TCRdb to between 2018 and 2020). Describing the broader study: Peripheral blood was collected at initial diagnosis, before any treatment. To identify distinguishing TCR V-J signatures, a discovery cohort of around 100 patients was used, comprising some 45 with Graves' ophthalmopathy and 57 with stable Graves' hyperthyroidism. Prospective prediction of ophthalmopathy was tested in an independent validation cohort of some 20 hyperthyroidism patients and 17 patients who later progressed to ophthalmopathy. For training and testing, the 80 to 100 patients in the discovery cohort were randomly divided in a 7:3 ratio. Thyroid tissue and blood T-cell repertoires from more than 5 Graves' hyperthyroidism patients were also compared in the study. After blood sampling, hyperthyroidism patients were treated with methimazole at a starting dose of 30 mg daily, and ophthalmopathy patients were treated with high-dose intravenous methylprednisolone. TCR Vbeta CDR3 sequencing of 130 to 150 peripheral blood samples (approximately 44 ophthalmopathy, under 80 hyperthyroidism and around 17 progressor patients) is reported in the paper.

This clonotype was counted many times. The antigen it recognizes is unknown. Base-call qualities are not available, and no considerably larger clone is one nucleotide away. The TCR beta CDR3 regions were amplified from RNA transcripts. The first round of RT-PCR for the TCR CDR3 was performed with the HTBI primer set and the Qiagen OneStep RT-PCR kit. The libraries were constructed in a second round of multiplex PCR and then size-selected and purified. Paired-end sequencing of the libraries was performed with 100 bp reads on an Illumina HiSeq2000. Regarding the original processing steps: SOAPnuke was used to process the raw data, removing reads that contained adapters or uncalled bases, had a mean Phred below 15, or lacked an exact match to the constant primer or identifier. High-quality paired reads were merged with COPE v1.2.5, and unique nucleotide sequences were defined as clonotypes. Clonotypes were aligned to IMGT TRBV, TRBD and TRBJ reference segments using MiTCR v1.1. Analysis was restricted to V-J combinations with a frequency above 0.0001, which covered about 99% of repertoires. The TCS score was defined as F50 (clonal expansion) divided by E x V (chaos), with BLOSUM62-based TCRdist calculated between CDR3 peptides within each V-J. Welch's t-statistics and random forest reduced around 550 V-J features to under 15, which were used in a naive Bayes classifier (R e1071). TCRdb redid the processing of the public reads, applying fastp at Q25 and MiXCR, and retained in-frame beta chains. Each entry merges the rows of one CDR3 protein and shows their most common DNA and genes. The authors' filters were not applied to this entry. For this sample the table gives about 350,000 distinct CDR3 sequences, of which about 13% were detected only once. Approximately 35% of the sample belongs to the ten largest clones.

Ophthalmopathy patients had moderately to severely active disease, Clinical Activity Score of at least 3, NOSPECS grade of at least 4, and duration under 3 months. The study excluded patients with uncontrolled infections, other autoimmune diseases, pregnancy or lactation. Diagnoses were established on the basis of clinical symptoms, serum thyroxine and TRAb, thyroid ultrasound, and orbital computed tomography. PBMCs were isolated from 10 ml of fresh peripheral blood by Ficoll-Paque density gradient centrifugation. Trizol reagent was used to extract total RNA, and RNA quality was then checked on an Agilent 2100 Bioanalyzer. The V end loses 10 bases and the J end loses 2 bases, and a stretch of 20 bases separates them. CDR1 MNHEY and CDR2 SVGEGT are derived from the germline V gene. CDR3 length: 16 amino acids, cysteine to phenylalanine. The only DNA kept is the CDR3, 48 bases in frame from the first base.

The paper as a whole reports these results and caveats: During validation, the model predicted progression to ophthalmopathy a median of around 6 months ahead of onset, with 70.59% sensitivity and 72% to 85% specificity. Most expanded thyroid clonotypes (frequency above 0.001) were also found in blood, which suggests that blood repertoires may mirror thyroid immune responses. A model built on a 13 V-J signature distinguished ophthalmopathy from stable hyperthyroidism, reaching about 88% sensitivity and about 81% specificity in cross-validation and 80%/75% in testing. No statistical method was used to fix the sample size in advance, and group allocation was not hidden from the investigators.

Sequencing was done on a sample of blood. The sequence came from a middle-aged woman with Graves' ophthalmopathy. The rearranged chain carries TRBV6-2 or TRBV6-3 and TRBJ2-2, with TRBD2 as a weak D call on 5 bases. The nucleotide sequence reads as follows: TGTGCCACCAAGGAGGTTTGGGGATCCAACACCGGGGAGCTGTTTTTT. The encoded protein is CATKEVWGSNTGELFF.